This is a list of T cell receptor beta chains from one sample in a study of shared clonotypes between healthy human individuals. TCRdb's table, derived via immunoSEQ multiplex PCR, lists solely in-frame clones and lacks some. The profile shows roughly 2.6 million clones, approximately 92% of them singletons. The specimen was naive CD4+ T cells sorted from blood. The receptors were sampled from a man aged 18 to 35 in good health. The CDR3 runs from the conserved cysteine through the conserved F or W. Fields, in order: D gene, clone size, J gene, V gene, CDR3 DNA, CDR3 protein. The D gene is left open where the match is weak. Not all rows give a size; the values are once, few, many and, for expanded clones, a class.

d_call: NA; clone_size: NA; j_call: TRBJ2-7; v_call: TRBV18; cdr3_nt: TGTGCCAGCTCGACCGGCGGGGGCGCATACGAGCAGTACTTC; cdr3_aa: CASSTGGGAYEQYF
d_call: TRBD1; clone_size: NA; j_call: TRBJ1-6; v_call: TRBV6-7; cdr3_nt: TGTGCCAGCACCCGAAGCGGGGGACAGCTGCAGAGTATGGATAATTCACCCCTCCACTTT; cdr3_aa: CASTRSGGQLQSMDNSPLHF
d_call: TRBD1; clone_size: NA; j_call: TRBJ2-1; v_call: TRBV4-1; cdr3_nt: TGCGCCAGCAGCCCCTGGACAGGGAGCGGCAATGAGCAGTTCTTC; cdr3_aa: CASSPWTGSGNEQFF
d_call: NA; clone_size: once; j_call: TRBJ1-1; v_call: TRBV5-6; cdr3_nt: TGTGCCAGCAGCTTGAGAGGGATAATGAACACTGAAGCTTTCTTT; cdr3_aa: CASSLRGIMNTEAFF
d_call: NA; clone_size: NA; j_call: TRBJ2-7; v_call: TRBV27; cdr3_nt: TGTGCCAGCAGTTCCCGGGGACTTCCCGCCTACGAGCAGTACTTC; cdr3_aa: CASSSRGLPAYEQYF
d_call: NA; clone_size: NA; j_call: TRBJ1-5; v_call: TRBV4-1; cdr3_nt: TGCGCCAGCAGCCAAGCTGGGAGCGCGGGTTGGCAGCCCCAGCATTTT; cdr3_aa: CASSQAGSAGWQPQHF
d_call: NA; clone_size: NA; j_call: TRBJ2-7; v_call: TRBV4-1; cdr3_nt: TGCGCCAGCAGCCAGGCCGACAGGAGCTCCTACGAGCAGTACTTC; cdr3_aa: CASSQADRSSYEQYF
d_call: NA; clone_size: NA; j_call: TRBJ1-3; v_call: TRBV4-1; cdr3_nt: TGCGCCAGCAGCCTCATTCCCGGGACTGCCATCTCTGGAAACACCATATATTTT; cdr3_aa: CASSLIPGTAISGNTIYF
d_call: TRBD2; clone_size: NA; j_call: TRBJ2-7; v_call: TRBV6-1; cdr3_nt: TGTGCCAGCAGTACCCAGGCGGGAGCGACCTACGAGCAGTACTTC; cdr3_aa: CASSTQAGATYEQYF
d_call: NA; clone_size: NA; j_call: TRBJ2-1; v_call: TRBV5-1; cdr3_nt: TGCGCCAGCAGCTTGTTATCTCTTCGGCGGGACTACAATGAGCAGTTCTTC; cdr3_aa: CASSLLSLRRDYNEQFF
d_call: TRBD2; clone_size: once; j_call: TRBJ2-2; v_call: TRBV30; cdr3_nt: TGTGCCTGGGGTAGCGGGATCAACACCGGGGAGCTGTTTTTT; cdr3_aa: CAWGSGINTGELFF
d_call: NA; clone_size: NA; j_call: TRBJ2-7; v_call: TRBV4-1; cdr3_nt: TGCGCCAGCAGCCATCAGGGCTACGAGCAGTACTTC; cdr3_aa: CASSHQGYEQYF
d_call: TRBD2; clone_size: NA; j_call: TRBJ2-2; v_call: TRBV5-1; cdr3_nt: TGCGCCAGCAGCCCCGCGGCGGGGGTAGGGGAGCTGTTTTTT; cdr3_aa: CASSPAAGVGELFF
d_call: NA; clone_size: NA; j_call: TRBJ1-5; v_call: TRBV19; cdr3_nt: TGTGCCAGTAGTATAGTTTCAGGGGACCGCAATCAGCCCCAGCATTTT; cdr3_aa: CASSIVSGDRNQPQHF
d_call: NA; clone_size: few; j_call: TRBJ1-1; v_call: TRBV2; cdr3_nt: TGTGCCAGCAAAGGGAACTCGGCTTTCTTT; cdr3_aa: CASKGNSAFF
d_call: NA; clone_size: NA; j_call: TRBJ2-2; v_call: TRBV19; cdr3_nt: TGTGCCAGTAGTAGACAGATGGGCCGGGAGATCGGGGAGCTGTTTTTT; cdr3_aa: CASSRQMGREIGELFF
d_call: TRBD1; clone_size: NA; j_call: TRBJ1-1; v_call: TRBV10-3; cdr3_nt: TGTGCCATCAGTCCCGGGACAGGGCTGCAGGGAAACACTGAAGCTTTCTTT; cdr3_aa: CAISPGTGLQGNTEAFF
d_call: NA; clone_size: NA; j_call: TRBJ1-2; v_call: TRBV7-2; cdr3_nt: TGTGCCAGCAGGGGTGGCTATGGCTACACCTTC; cdr3_aa: CASRGGYGYTF
d_call: NA; clone_size: NA; j_call: TRBJ2-1; v_call: TRBV4-3; cdr3_nt: TGCGCCAGCAGCCAAGTTACGGGCTTCCTGTACAATGAGCAGTTCTTC; cdr3_aa: CASSQVTGFLYNEQFF
d_call: NA; clone_size: once; j_call: TRBJ1-1; v_call: TRBV27; cdr3_nt: TGTGCCAGCCGACGGGGACCCATGAACACTGAAGCTTTCTTT; cdr3_aa: CASRRGPMNTEAFF
d_call: NA; clone_size: NA; j_call: TRBJ1-5; v_call: TRBV28; cdr3_nt: TGTGCCAGCAGTTTGAGGGCCAGCAATCAGCCCCAGCATTTT; cdr3_aa: CASSLRASNQPQHF